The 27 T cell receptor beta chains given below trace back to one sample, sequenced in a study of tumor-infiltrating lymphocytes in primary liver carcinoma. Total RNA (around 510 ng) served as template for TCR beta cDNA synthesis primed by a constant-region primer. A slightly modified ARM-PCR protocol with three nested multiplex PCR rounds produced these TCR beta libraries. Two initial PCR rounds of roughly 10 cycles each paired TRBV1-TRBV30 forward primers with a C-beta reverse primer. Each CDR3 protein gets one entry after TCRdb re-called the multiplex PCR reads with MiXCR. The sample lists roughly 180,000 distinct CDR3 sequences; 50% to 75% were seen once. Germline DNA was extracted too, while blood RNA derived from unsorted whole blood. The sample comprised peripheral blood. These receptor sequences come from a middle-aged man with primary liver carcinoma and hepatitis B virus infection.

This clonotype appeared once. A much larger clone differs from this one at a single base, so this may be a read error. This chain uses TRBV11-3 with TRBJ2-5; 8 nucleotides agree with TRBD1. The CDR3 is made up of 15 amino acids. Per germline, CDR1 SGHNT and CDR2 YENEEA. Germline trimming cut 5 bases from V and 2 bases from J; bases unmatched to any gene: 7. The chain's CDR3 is CASSHRTGSQETQYF. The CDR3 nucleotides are TGTGCCAGCAGCCACAGGACAGGGAGTCAAGAGACCCAGTACTTC. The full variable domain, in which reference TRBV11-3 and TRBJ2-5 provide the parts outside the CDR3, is EAGVVQSPRYKIIEKKQPVAFWCNPISGHNTLYWYLQNLGQGPELLIRYENEEAVDDSQLPKDRFSAERLKGVDSTLKIQPAELGDSAVYLCASSHRTGSQETQYFGPGTRLLVL.

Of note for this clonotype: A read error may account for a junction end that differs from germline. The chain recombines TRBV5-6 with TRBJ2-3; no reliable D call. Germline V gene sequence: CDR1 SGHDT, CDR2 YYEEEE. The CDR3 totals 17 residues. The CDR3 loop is CVSSATVGAFSTDTQYF. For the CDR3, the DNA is TGTGTCAGCAGCGCGACGGTAGGAGCGTTTAGCACAGATACGCAGTATTTT.

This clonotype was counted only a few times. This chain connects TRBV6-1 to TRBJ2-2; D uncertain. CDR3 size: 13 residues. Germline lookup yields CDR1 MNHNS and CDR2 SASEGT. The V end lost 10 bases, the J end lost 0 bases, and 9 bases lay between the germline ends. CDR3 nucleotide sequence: TGTGCCAACAAACAAGCGAACACCGGGGAGCTGTTTTTT. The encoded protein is CANKQANTGELFF.

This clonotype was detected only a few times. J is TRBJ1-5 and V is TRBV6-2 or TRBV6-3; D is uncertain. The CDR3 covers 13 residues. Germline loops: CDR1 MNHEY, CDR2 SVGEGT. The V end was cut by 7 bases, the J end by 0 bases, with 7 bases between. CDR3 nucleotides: TGTGCCAGCACAGATAATAGCAATCAGCCCCAGCATTTT. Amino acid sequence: CASTDNSNQPQHF.

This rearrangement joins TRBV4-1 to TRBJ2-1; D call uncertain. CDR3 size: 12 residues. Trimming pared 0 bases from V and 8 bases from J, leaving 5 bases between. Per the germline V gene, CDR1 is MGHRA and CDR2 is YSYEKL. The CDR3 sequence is CASSQDDHEQFF. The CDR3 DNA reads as TGCGCCAGCAGCCAAGATGACCATGAGCAGTTCTTC.

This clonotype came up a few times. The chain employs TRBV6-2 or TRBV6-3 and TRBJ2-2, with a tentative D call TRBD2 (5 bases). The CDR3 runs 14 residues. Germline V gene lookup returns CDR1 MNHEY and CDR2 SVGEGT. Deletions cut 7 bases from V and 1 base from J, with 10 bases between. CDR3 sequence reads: CASTRLMNTGELFF. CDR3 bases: TGTGCCAGCACAAGACTAATGAACACCGGGGAGCTGTTTTTT.

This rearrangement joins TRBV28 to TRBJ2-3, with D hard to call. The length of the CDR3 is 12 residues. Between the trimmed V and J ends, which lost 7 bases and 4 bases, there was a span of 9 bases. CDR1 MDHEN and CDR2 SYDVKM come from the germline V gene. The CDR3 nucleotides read TGTGCCAGCACATGGGCATCAGATACGCAGTATTTT. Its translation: CASTWASDTQYF. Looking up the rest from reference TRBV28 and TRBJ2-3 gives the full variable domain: DVKVTQSSRYLVKRTGEKVFLECVQDMDHENMFWYRQDPGLGLRLIYFSYDVKMKEKGDIPEGYSVSREKKERFSLILESASTNQTSMYLCASTWASDTQYFGPGTRLTVL.

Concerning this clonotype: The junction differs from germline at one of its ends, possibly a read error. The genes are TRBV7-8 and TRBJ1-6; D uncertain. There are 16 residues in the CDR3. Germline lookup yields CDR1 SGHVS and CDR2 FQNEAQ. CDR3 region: CASSAYTSSYNSSLHF. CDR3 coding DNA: TGTGCCAGCAGCGCCTACACGAGCTCCTATAATTCATCCCTCCACTTT. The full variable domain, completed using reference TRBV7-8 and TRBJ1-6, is GAGVSQSPRYKVAKRGQDVALRCDPISGHVSLFWYQQALGQGPEFLTYFQNEAQLDKSGLPSDRFFAERPEGSVSTLKIQRTQQEDSAVYLCASSAYTSSYNSSLHFGNGTRLTVT.

The CDR3 coding sequence is TGTGCCAGCAGTGAAGCTTCGGACACGGGGGAAAAACTGTTTTTT. It codes for CASSEASDTGEKLFF. This sequence joins TRBV6-1 and TRBJ1-4; D may be TRBD1 (5 bases). In germline, CDR1 is MNHNS, CDR2 SASEGT. V lost 0 bases to trimming and J lost 8 bases, with 13 bases between them. The CDR3 extends over 15 amino acids.

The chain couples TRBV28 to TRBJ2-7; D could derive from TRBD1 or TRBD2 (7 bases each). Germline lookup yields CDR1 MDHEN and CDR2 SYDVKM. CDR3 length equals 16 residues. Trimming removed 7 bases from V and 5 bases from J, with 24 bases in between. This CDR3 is CASIPLGGTEKDEQYF. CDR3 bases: TGTGCCAGCATCCCCTTGGGGGGGACAGAGAAAGACGAGCAGTACTTC.

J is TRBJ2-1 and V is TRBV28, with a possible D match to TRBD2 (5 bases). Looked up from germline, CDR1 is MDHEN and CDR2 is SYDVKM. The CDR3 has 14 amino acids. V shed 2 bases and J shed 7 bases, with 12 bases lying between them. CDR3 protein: CASSLVTNTNEQFF. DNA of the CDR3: TGTGCCAGCAGTTTAGTGACTAATACGAATGAGCAGTTCTTC. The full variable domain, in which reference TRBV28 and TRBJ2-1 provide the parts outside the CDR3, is DVKVTQSSRYLVKRTGEKVFLECVQDMDHENMFWYRQDPGLGLRLIYFSYDVKMKEKGDIPEGYSVSREKKERFSLILESASTNQTSMYLCASSLVTNTNEQFFGPGTRLTVL.

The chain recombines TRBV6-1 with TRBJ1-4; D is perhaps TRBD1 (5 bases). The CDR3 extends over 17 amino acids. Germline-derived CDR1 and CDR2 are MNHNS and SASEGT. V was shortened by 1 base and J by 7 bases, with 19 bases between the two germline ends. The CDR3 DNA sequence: TGTGCCAGCAGTGAAGGGTTATATGCGGACGGGGCTGAAAAACTGTTTTTT. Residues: CASSEGLYADGAEKLFF.

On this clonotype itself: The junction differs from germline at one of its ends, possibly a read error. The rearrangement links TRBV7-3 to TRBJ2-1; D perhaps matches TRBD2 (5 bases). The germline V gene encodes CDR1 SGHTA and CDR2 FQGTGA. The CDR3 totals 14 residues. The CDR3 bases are TGTGCCAGCAGCTTAGGACTGACCTACAAAGAGCAGTTCTTC. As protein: CASSLGLTYKEQFF.

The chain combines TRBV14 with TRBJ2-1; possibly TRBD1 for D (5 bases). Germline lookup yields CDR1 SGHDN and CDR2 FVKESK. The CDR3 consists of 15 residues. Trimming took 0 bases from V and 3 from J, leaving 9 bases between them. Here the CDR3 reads CASSQEQGGYNEQFF. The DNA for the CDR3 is TGTGCCAGCAGCCAAGAGCAGGGTGGCTACAATGAGCAGTTCTTC.

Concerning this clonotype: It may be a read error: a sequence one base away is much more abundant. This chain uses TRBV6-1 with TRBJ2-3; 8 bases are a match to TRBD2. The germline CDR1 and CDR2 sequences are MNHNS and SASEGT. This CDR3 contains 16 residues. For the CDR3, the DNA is TGTGCCTGCAGTGTGGCCCTAGCGGGTAGGGCAGATACGCAGTATTTT. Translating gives CACSVALAGRADTQYF.

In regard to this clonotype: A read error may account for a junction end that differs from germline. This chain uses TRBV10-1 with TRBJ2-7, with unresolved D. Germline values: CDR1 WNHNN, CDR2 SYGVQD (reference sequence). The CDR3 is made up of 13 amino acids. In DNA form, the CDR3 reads TGCGCCTGCAGTGAAGCCAGTCGCGACGAGCAGTACTTC. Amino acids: CACSEASRDEQYF.

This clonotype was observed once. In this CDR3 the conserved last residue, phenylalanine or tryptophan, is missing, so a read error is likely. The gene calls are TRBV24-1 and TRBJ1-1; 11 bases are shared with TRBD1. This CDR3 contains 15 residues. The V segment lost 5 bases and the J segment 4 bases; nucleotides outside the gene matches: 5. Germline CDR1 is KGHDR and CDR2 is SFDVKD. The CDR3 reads CATSGGTGGVTEAFS. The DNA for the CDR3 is TGTGCCACCAGTGGCGGGACAGGGGGGGTCACTGAAGCTTTCTCT.

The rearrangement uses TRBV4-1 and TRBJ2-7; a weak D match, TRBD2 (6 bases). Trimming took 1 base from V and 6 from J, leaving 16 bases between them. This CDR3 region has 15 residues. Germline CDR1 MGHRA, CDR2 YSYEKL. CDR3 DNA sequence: TGCGCCAGCAGCCAAGGGTGGGGGGAAAAGCGCGAGCAGTACTTC. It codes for CASSQGWGEKREQYF.

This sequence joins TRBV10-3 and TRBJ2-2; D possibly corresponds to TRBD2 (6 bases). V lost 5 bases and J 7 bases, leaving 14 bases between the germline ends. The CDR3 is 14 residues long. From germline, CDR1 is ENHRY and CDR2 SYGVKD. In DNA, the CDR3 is TGTGCCATCAGTCGGGACTCGTCGGGCGGGGAGCTGTTTTTT. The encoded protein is CAISRDSSGGELFF.

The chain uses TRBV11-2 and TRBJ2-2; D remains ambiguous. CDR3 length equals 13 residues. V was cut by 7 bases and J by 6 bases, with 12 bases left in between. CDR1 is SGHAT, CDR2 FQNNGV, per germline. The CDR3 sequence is CASIIVVAGELFF. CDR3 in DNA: TGTGCCAGCATCATAGTGGTGGCCGGGGAGCTGTTTTTT.

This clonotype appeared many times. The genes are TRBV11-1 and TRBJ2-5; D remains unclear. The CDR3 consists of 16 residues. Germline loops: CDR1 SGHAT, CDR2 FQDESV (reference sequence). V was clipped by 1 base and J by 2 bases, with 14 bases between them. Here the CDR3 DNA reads TGTGCCAGCAGCTTAGGCAGTGCTCATATTCAAGAGACCCAGTACTTC. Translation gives CASSLGSAHIQETQYF.

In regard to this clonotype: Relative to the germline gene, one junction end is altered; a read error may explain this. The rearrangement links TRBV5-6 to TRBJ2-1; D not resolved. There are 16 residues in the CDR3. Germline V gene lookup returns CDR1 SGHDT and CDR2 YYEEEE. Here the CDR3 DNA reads TGTGCCGGCAGCTTGGAAGGCGGAACCTCCTACAATGAGCAGTTCTTC. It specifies CAGSLEGGTSYNEQFF.

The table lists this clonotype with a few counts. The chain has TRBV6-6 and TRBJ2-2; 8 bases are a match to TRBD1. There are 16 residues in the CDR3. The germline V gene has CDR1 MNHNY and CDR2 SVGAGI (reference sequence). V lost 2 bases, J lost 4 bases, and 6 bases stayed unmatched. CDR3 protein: CASSYTGQAPTGELFF. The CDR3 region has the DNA TGTGCCAGCAGTTACACGGGACAGGCCCCCACCGGGGAGCTGTTTTTT.

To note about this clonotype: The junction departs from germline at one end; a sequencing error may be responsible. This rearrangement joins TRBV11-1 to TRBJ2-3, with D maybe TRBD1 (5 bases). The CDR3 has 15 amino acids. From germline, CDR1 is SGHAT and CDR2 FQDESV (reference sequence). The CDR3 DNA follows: TGTGCCAGCACCTTCTTCCAGGGAAACACGGATATGCAGTATTTT. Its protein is CASTFFQGNTDMQYF.

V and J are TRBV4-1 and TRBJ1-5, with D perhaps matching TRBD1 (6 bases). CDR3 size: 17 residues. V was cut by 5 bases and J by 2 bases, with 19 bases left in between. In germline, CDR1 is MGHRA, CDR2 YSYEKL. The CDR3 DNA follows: TGCGCCAGCAGCTATCCTAAGGGGGAGGGAGGCAATCAGCCCCAGCATTTT. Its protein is CASSYPKGEGGNQPQHF.

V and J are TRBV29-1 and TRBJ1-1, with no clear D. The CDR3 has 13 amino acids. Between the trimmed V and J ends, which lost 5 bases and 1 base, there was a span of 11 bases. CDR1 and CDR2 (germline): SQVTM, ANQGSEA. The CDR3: CSVSWRGNTEAFF. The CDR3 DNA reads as TGCAGCGTTTCGTGGCGGGGGAACACTGAAGCTTTCTTT.

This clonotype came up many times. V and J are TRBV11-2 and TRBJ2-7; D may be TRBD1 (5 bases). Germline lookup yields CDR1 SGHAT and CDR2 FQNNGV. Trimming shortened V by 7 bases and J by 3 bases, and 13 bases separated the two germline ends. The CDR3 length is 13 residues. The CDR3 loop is CASIKRGHYEQYF. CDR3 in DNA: TGTGCCAGCATCAAAAGGGGTCACTACGAGCAGTACTTC.